This entry features one TCR beta chain sequence. Original methodology: Nucleated cell number was recorded as an estimate derived from reference gene primer amplification. Profiling relied on immunoSEQ multiplex PCR, and the TCRdb table lists in-frame clones only, not all of them. V and J calls and clone size are copied from that table; D and trimming were computed from the DNA. The sample holds 70,000 to 85,000 clones, more than 65% seen once. The record originates from a study of blood T cell repertoires in COVID-19. Study-level background: Both acute and convalescent COVID-19 samples were obtained from the United States, Italy and Spain.

The germline gives CDR1 MNHNS, CDR2 SASEGT. CDR3 length: 17 amino acids. Trimming took off 1 base at V and 5 bases at J, with 20 bases between the two ends. The sequencing sample was made of peripheral blood. The V gene is TRBV6-1, the J gene TRBJ2-5; TRBD1 might be the D (6 bases). The clonotype comes from a man older than 75 with acute or convalescent COVID-19. This CDR3 is CASSEVGAGIRGETQYF. The CDR3 DNA reads as TGTGCCAGCAGTGAAGTGGGGGCAGGGATAAGAGGGGAGACCCAGTACTTC.